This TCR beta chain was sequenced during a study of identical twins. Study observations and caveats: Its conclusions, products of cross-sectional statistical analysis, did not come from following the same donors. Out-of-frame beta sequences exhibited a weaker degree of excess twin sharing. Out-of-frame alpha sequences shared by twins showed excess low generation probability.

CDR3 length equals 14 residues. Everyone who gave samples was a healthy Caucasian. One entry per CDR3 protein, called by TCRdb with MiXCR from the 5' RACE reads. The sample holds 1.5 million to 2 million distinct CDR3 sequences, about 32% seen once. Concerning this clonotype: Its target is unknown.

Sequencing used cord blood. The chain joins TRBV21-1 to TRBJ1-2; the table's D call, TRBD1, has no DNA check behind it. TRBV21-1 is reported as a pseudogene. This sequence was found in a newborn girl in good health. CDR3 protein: CASSKVDRNYGYTF. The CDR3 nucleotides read TGTGCCAGCAGCAAAGTGGACAGGAACTATGGCTACACCTTC.